These 20 T cell receptor beta chains were all obtained from the same sample, sequenced in a study of T cells in Graves' hyperthyroidism and ophthalmopathy. Amplified TCR beta CDR3 regions came from RNA transcripts. First-round RT-PCR of the TCR CDR3 relied on the HTBI primer set. MiXCR, run by TCRdb on the multiplex PCR reads, gives a single entry per CDR3 protein. Of some 600,000 distinct CDR3 sequences in the sample, around 14% are singletons; the top ten hold 5.5% to 7.5%. Sequenced: blood. These receptors all stem from a woman aged 30 to 39 with Graves' hyperthyroidism that later progressed to Graves' ophthalmopathy.

This clonotype was observed many times. This sequence joins TRBV20-1 and TRBJ1-1; 8 bases line up with TRBD1. V gave up 6 bases and J gave up 5 bases; unmatched junction bases: 8. This CDR3 region has 13 residues. CDR1 and CDR2 from the germline V gene are DFQATT and SNEGSKA (reference sequence). The CDR3 nucleotides are TGCAGTGCCCGACGACAGGGGCTGACTGAAGCTTTCTTT. It encodes CSARRQGLTEAFF.

This clonotype occurred many times. CDR3 residues: CASSSPDGTYEQYF. CDR3 DNA: TGTGCCAGCAGCTCCCCCGACGGTACCTACGAGCAGTACTTC. The chain recombines TRBV7-2 with TRBJ2-7; unclear D gene. The CDR3 has 14 amino acids. Germline CDR1 and CDR2: SGHTA and FQGNSA. Trimming removed 4 bases at V and 2 bases at J, with 12 bases between.

This clonotype was observed many times. V and J are TRBV11-2 and TRBJ1-2, with D possibly being TRBD1 (5 bases). Germline V gene data show CDR1 as SGHAT and CDR2 as FQNNGV. The CDR3 length is 15 residues. Trimming pared 0 bases from V and 5 bases from J, leaving 13 bases between. The CDR3 DNA sequence: TGTGCCAGCAGCTTAGATCTCGACAGCTTGTATGGCTACACCTTC. Translating gives CASSLDLDSLYGYTF.

V and J are TRBV2 and TRBJ2-7; 7 nucleotides line up with TRBD1. The CDR3 totals 13 residues. Germline CDR1 and CDR2: SNHLY and FYNNEI. The J segment lost 6 bases and the V segment lost 7 bases, leaving 9 bases of the junction unmatched. The CDR3, as DNA: TGTGCCAGCATCGCTAGAGGGGGCCCCGAGCAGTACTTC. Encoded protein: CASIARGGPEQYF.

The chain recombines TRBV10-3 with TRBJ2-7; D is ambiguous. Germline V gene sequence: CDR1 ENHRY, CDR2 SYGVKD. Trimming cost V 0 bases and J 3 bases, with 12 bases left between them. The CDR3 is 15 residues long. CDR3 amino acids: CAISESDVSLYEQYF. The CDR3 nucleotides are TGTGCCATCAGTGAGTCGGACGTATCCCTCTACGAGCAGTACTTC.

This clonotype was counted ten times or more. The CDR3 here is CASTVGTEAFF. The CDR3 nucleotides read TGTGCCAGCACCGTAGGCACTGAAGCTTTCTTT. V usage is TRBV27 and J usage is TRBJ1-1; D is unclear. Germline V lookup: CDR1 MNHEY, CDR2 SMNVEV (reference sequence). Trimming took off 7 bases at V and 4 bases at J, with 7 bases between the two ends. The CDR3 covers 11 residues.

The table lists this clonotype with many counts. The chain has TRBV7-2 and TRBJ2-3; D not resolved. CDR3 size: 14 residues. CDR1 and CDR2 from the germline V gene are SGHTA and FQGNSA. The V gene lost 1 base and the J gene lost 3 bases, with 8 bases spanning the gap. This CDR3 reads CASSLDPVTDTQYF. Here the CDR3 DNA reads TGTGCCAGCAGCTTAGACCCCGTAACAGATACGCAGTATTTT.

This clonotype appeared many times. The rearrangement links TRBV29-1 to TRBJ2-3, with D possibly being TRBD2 (6 bases). The CDR3 sequence is 15 residues long. The germline CDR1 and CDR2 sequences are SQVTM and ANQGSEA. The V end was cut by 4 bases, the J end by 5 bases, with 19 bases between. CDR3 nucleotides: TGCAGCGTTGTTGGGGGGAGTAAAGGCATAGATACGCAGTATTTT. This gives the protein CSVVGGSKGIDTQYF.

The CDR3 sequence is CASSWTSGRRNEQFF. CDR3 DNA: TGTGCCAGCAGCTGGACTAGCGGGAGGCGGAATGAGCAGTTCTTC. This chain uses TRBV7-9 with TRBJ2-1, with 14 nucleotides matching TRBD2. The CDR3 runs 15 residues. CDR1 and CDR2 from the germline V gene are SEHNR and FQNEAQ (reference sequence). V lost 4 bases and J lost 7; bases outside the gene matches: 3.

This clonotype has a count of ten or more. This chain uses TRBV9 with TRBJ1-6; the D is unclear. Germline assignment: CDR1 SGDLS and CDR2 YYNGEE. The CDR3 totals 11 residues. Between the trimmed V and J ends, which lost 0 bases and 13 bases, there was a span of 5 bases. The CDR3 sequence is CASSVGGPLHF. The CDR3, as DNA: TGTGCCAGCAGCGTAGGAGGGCCCCTCCACTTT. Variable domain in full (rest from reference TRBV9 and TRBJ1-6): DSGVTQTPKHLITATGQRVTLRCSPRSGDLSVYWYQQSLDQGLQFLIQYYNGEERAKGNILERFSAQQFPDLHSELNLSSLELGDSALYFCASSVGGPLHFGNGTRLTVT.

Regarding this clonotype: Being one base from a much bigger clone, this may be a read error. This sequence joins TRBV12-3 or TRBV12-4 and TRBJ2-1; tentatively, D is TRBD2 (6 bases). The CDR3 consists of 14 residues. CDR3: CASTVGWEDGEQSF. Written as DNA, the CDR3 is TGTGCCAGCACCGTGGGGTGGGAGGATGGTGAGCAGTCCTTC.

This clonotype was observed at least ten times. The chain joins TRBV4-3 to TRBJ2-3; 8 bases map to TRBD2. V gave up 0 bases and J gave up 1 base; unmatched junction bases: 6. Germline assignment: CDR1 LGHNA and CDR2 YSLEER. The CDR3 extends over 17 amino acids. The CDR3 spells CASSQDIPGGRTDTQYF. The DNA of the CDR3 is TGCGCCAGCAGCCAAGATATCCCGGGAGGGCGCACAGATACGCAGTATTTT.

As to this clonotype: With a much larger clone just one base away, this may be a read error. The chain has TRBV2 and TRBJ1-4, with D possibly matching TRBD1 (5 bases). V dropped 11 bases and J dropped 0 bases, with 13 bases sitting between them. CDR1 SNHLY and CDR2 FYNNEI come from the germline V gene. The CDR3 spans 14 residues. The DNA of the CDR3 is TGTGCCGGTACAGGACCAGCAACTAATGAAAAACTGTTTTTT. Translating gives CAGTGPATNEKLFF. The entire variable domain, with the rest obtained from reference TRBV2 and TRBJ1-4, is as follows: EPEVTQTPSHQVTQMGQEVILRCVPISNHLYFYWYRQILGQKVEFLVSFYNNEISEKSEIFDDQFSVERPDGSNFTLKIRSTKLEDSAMYFCAGTGPATNEKLFFGSGTQLSVL.

This clonotype was counted a few times. V usage is TRBV20-1 and J usage is TRBJ2-7, with TRBD1 matching over 8 bases. The germline V gene has CDR1 DFQATT and CDR2 SNEGSKA (reference sequence). CDR3 size: 14 residues. Trimming cost V 2 bases and J 4 bases; bases outside gene matches: 7. CDR3 nucleotide sequence: TGCAGTGCTAGACCGGGACAGGCCTCTTACGAGCAGTACTTC. This codes for CSARPGQASYEQYF.

This clonotype has at least ten counts. The V call is TRBV27, the J call TRBJ1-1; D perhaps matches TRBD1 (5 bases). V shed 5 bases and J shed 5 bases, with 12 bases lying between them. The CDR3 runs 13 residues. Germline CDR1 and CDR2: MNHEY and SMNVEV (reference sequence). The CDR3, as DNA: TGTGCCAGCAGTATGGGGGGTTGGACTGAAGCTTTCTTT. It yields the protein CASSMGGWTEAFF.

This clonotype was seen only once. This may be a read error, as it is one base from a much larger clone. Here the CDR3 omits its conserved ending phenylalanine or tryptophan, so a read error is the likely source. The chain employs TRBV30 and TRBJ1-4; D remains ambiguous. The CDR3 extends over 14 amino acids. Germline V gene lookup returns CDR1 GTSNPN and CDR2 SVGIG (reference sequence). The V end was cut by 0 bases, the J end by 3 bases, with 8 bases between. The CDR3 DNA is TGTGCCTGGAGTGTACTGAGAGCTAATGAAAAACTGTTTTAT. It yields the protein CAWSVLRANEKLFY.

This clonotype showed up many times. The chain couples TRBV27 to TRBJ1-1; a possible D gene is TRBD1 (6 bases). The germline CDR1 and CDR2 sequences are MNHEY and SMNVEV (reference sequence). Trimming removed 7 bases from V and 10 bases from J, with 16 bases in between. The CDR3 runs 12 residues. The CDR3 region has the DNA TGTGCCAGCACAAGCGCCGGGGGCGGAGCTTTCTTT. It yields the protein CASTSAGGGAFF.

The V and J genes are TRBV6-2 or TRBV6-3 and TRBJ2-1; D gene ambiguous. CDR1 and CDR2 from the germline V gene are MNHEY and SVGEGT. V was clipped by 4 bases and J by 9 bases, with 16 bases between them. This CDR3 has 14 residues. In nucleotides, the CDR3 is TGTGCCAGCAGTTTGGGTGTCTCGGGTGCTGAGCAGTTCTTC. This translates into CASSLGVSGAEQFF.

This clonotype was found many times. V and J are TRBV7-2 and TRBJ2-5, with 10 bases matching TRBD2. The V gene end was trimmed by 1 base and the J gene end by 4 bases; junction bases not matched to a gene: 12. This CDR3 spans 18 amino acids. In germline, CDR1 is SGHTA, CDR2 FQGNSA. The CDR3 sequence is CASSLGFVLAGVGETQYF. CDR3 nucleotides: TGTGCCAGCAGCTTAGGGTTTGTGCTAGCGGGAGTCGGAGAGACCCAGTACTTC.

V and J are TRBV2 and TRBJ1-4, with D tentatively TRBD1 (6 bases). Germline CDR1 reads SNHLY; CDR2 reads FYNNEI. V lost 2 bases and J 0 bases, leaving 16 bases between the germline ends. The CDR3 totals 18 residues. Written as DNA, the CDR3 is TGTGCCAGCAGTGAATCGGGGGGCGCCGGGACAACTAATGAAAAACTGTTTTTT. Amino acid sequence: CASSESGGAGTTNEKLFF.